A single sample is the source of the 21 T cell receptor beta chains below, sequenced in a study of cytomegalovirus exposure and HLA in healthy donors. The PCR employed 60 Vbeta primers together with 13 Jbeta primers. Sequencing was performed with immunoSEQ multiplex PCR; in TCRdb, only in-frame clones are kept and a portion is missing. This sample has some 89,000 clones, with 75% to 90% found just once. The sample consisted of PBMCs. These receptors were obtained from a man in his forties in good health and CMV-seropositive.

This chain links TRBV28 with TRBJ1-5, with a tentative D call TRBD1 (5 bases). The V gene lost 7 bases and the J gene lost 12 bases, with 13 bases spanning the gap. CDR1 MDHEN and CDR2 SYDVKM come from the germline V gene. The CDR3 loop spans 11 amino acids. The CDR3 DNA reads TGTGCCAGCACGACAGCCCGGATCCAGCATTTT. It codes for CASTTARIQHF. Full variable domain (outside the CDR3, taken from reference TRBV28 and TRBJ1-5): DVKVTQSSRYLVKRTGEKVFLECVQDMDHENMFWYRQDPGLGLRLIYFSYDVKMKEKGDIPEGYSVSREKKERFSLILESASTNQTSMYLCASTTARIQHFGDGTRLSIL.

The chain has TRBV27 and TRBJ1-5; TRBD1 might be the D (6 bases). The CDR3 length is 14 residues. Per the germline V gene, CDR1 is MNHEY and CDR2 is SMNVEV (reference sequence). Trimming cost V 5 bases and J 2 bases, with 10 bases left between them. CDR3 in DNA: TGTGCCAGCAGTGCATGGACAGGCAATCAGCCCCAGCATTTT. It specifies CASSAWTGNQPQHF.

The chain is built from TRBV5-4 and TRBJ2-2; D is possibly TRBD2 (5 bases). CDR1 and CDR2 from the germline V gene are SGHNT and YYREEE (reference sequence). Trimming cost V 4 bases and J 1 base, with 14 bases left between them. The CDR3 is 16 amino acids. CDR3 bases: TGTGCCAGCAGCCGAACCGCGCGGGTGAACACCGGGGAGCTGTTTTTT. Protein: CASSRTARVNTGELFF.

About this clone: The junction departs from germline at one end; a sequencing error may be responsible. V gene TRBV7-9 combines with J gene TRBJ1-6; TRBD1 is a possible D gene (6 bases). Germline-derived CDR1 and CDR2 are SEHNR and FQNEAQ (reference sequence). The CDR3 has 16 residues. This CDR3 reads CSSSHDRTEGNSPLHF. The CDR3 DNA reads as TGTTCCAGCAGCCATGACAGGACTGAGGGGAATTCACCCCTCCACTTT.

The chain uses TRBV7-9 and TRBJ2-7; 7 nucleotides align to TRBD1. Per germline, CDR1 SEHNR and CDR2 FQNEAQ (reference sequence). This CDR3 comprises 13 residues. The trim removed 5 bases at V and 3 bases at J, leaving 4 bases unmatched. The CDR3 loop reads CASSPTGNYEQYF. CDR3 nucleotide sequence: TGTGCCAGCAGCCCGACAGGGAACTACGAGCAGTACTTC.

V usage is TRBV6-5 and J usage is TRBJ2-7, with 7 bases identical to TRBD1. CDR1 and CDR2 from the germline V gene are MNHEY and SVGAGI. The CDR3 covers 14 residues. V dropped 7 bases and J dropped 0; count of bases not matched to a gene: 6. The CDR3 region is CASMLGQSSYEQYF. In DNA, the CDR3 is TGTGCCAGCATGCTGGGACAGAGCTCCTACGAGCAGTACTTC.

This clone has only one observation. V gene TRBV21-1 combines with J gene TRBJ2-7; no DNA check was done on the table's D call, TRBD1. TRBV21-1 is flagged as a pseudogene. The length of the CDR3 is 14 residues. The CDR3 protein is CARASGTGAYEQYF. CDR3 DNA: TGTGCCAGAGCTTCCGGGACAGGGGCCTACGAGCAGTACTTC.

This chain connects TRBV29-1 to TRBJ1-1; D not resolved. This CDR3 is 11 amino acids long. The V gene's germline CDR1 is SQVTM and CDR2 ANQGSEA. V was clipped by 6 bases and J by 0 bases, with 5 bases between them. The DNA of the CDR3 is TGCAGCGTGAGGGTGAACACTGAAGCTTTCTTT. Translated, it gives CSVRVNTEAFF.

In its sample, this clone was seen a few times. The chain is built from TRBV19 and TRBJ1-3; TRBD1 might be the D (5 bases). The germline CDR1 and CDR2 sequences are LNHDA and SQIVND (reference sequence). CDR3 length: 15 amino acids. Trimming cost V 5 bases and J 2 bases, with 13 bases left between them. The CDR3: CASSRTARAGNTIYF. The CDR3 nucleotides are TGTGCCAGTAGTCGGACGGCCAGGGCTGGAAACACCATATATTTT.

This clone was detected a few times. The chain carries TRBV7-9 and TRBJ2-7; TRBD1 might be the D (6 bases). Between the trimmed V and J ends, which lost 4 bases and 3 bases, there was a span of 16 bases. The CDR3 is made up of 15 amino acids. Germline lookup yields CDR1 SEHNR and CDR2 FQNEAQ (reference sequence). The CDR3 nucleotides read TGTGCCAGCAGCTCCGGACAGCCCGGAGTCTACGAGCAGTACTTC. This encodes CASSSGQPGVYEQYF. Full variable domain (remainder filled in from reference TRBV7-9 and TRBJ2-7): DTGVSQNPRHKITKRGQNVTFRCDPISEHNRLYWYRQTLGQGPEFLTYFQNEAQLEKSRLLSDRFSAERPKGSFSTLEIQRTEQGDSAMYLCASSSGQPGVYEQYFGPGTRLTVT.

J is TRBJ2-2 and V is TRBV5-4; 12 bases line up with TRBD2. V shed 3 bases and J 5 bases; nucleotides not matched to a gene: 5. This CDR3 is 16 amino acids long. From germline, CDR1 is SGHNT and CDR2 YYREEE (reference sequence). The CDR3 is CASSSGLAGPTGELFF. In DNA, the CDR3 is TGTGCCAGCAGCTCCGGACTAGCGGGACCAACCGGGGAGCTGTTTTTT.

This clone showed up just once. One end of the junction does not line up with germline, which may come from a read error. The rearrangement uses TRBV7-9 and TRBJ2-3, with TRBD1 identical over 11 bases. Germline V gives CDR1 SEHNR, CDR2 FQNEAQ (reference sequence). This CDR3 is built from 15 residues. CDR3 in DNA: TGTTCCAGCAGCTTGGGACAGGGGGACACAGATACGCAGTATTTT. Its protein is CSSSLGQGDTDTQYF.

The chain joins TRBV6-1 to TRBJ1-5; D is undetermined. The CDR3 runs to 12 residues. Deletions cut 10 bases from V and 11 bases from J, with 18 bases between. The V gene's germline CDR1 is MNHNS and CDR2 SASEGT. The CDR3 sequence is CATKTDYESQHF. Written as DNA, the CDR3 is TGTGCCACCAAGACGGACTATGAGTCCCAGCATTTT.

CDR3 region: CASSSDFRTDTQYF. CDR3 sequence (DNA): TGTGCCAGCAGCTCGGACTTCCGCACAGATACGCAGTATTTT. V usage is TRBV5-4 and J usage is TRBJ2-3; possibly TRBD2 for D (5 bases). CDR1 is SGHNT, CDR2 YYREEE, per germline (reference sequence). There are 14 residues in the CDR3. V shed 3 bases and J shed 1 base, with 9 bases lying between them. The full variable domain, completed using reference TRBV5-4 and TRBJ2-3, is ETGVTQSPTHLIKTRGQQVTLRCSSQSGHNTVSWYQQALGQGPQFIFQYYREEENGRGNFPPRFSGLQFPNYSSELNVNALELDDSALYLCASSSDFRTDTQYFGPGTRLTVL.

This chain uses TRBV10-2 with TRBJ2-7; 7 bases agree with TRBD1. Germline CDR1 and CDR2: WSHSY and SAAADI. The CDR3 has 13 residues. The V segment lost 7 bases and the J segment 4 bases; nucleotides outside the gene matches: 7. CDR3 in DNA: TGCGCCAGCAACTTGGGACAGAGTTACGAGCAGTACTTC. It is translated as CASNLGQSYEQYF.

J is TRBJ1-2 and V is TRBV18; weak D call: TRBD1 (5 bases). V was pared by 2 bases and J by 5 bases, with 9 bases between. CDR1 KGHSH and CDR2 LQKENI come from the germline V gene. This CDR3 has 13 amino acids. The CDR3 region is CASSPGREYGYTF. CDR3 DNA sequence: TGTGCCAGCTCACCAGGCAGGGAATATGGCTACACCTTC. The variable domain in full, completed from reference TRBV18 and TRBJ1-2, reads NAGVMQNPRHLVRRRGQEARLRCSPMKGHSHVYWYRQLPEEGLKFMVYLQKENIIDESGMPKERFSAEFPKEGPSILRIQQVVRGDSAAYFCASSPGREYGYTFGSGTRLTVV.

The gene calls are TRBV7-2 and TRBJ1-2; 7 nucleotides line up with TRBD1. After removal of 5 bases from V and 8 bases from J, the junction contained 5 bases not matched to a gene. The CDR3 totals 12 residues. Germline assignment: CDR1 SGHTA and CDR2 FQGNSA. The CDR3 region is CASSGQELGYTF. For the CDR3, the DNA is TGTGCCAGCAGCGGACAGGAATTGGGCTACACCTTC.

J is TRBJ1-4 and V is TRBV6-5, with TRBD1 matching over 10 bases. Looked up from germline, CDR1 is MNHEY and CDR2 is SVGAGI. The junction had 9 bases not matched to a gene; V was cut back by 9 bases and J by 5 bases. The CDR3 is made up of 15 amino acids. Here the CDR3 reads CASRRQDRGNEKLFF. The CDR3 region has the DNA TGTGCCAGTAGACGACAGGACAGGGGGAATGAAAAACTGTTTTTT.

The J gene is TRBJ2-7, the V gene TRBV5-1, with no clear D. CDR3 length equals 15 residues. Germline CDR1 reads SGHRS; CDR2 reads YFSETQ. The germline V and J ends were trimmed by 0 bases and 2 bases, with 12 bases remaining between them. CDR3 bases: TGCGCCAGCAGCTTGGATCCAGGAACAACCTACGAGCAGTACTTC. It is translated as CASSLDPGTTYEQYF. Full variable domain (remainder filled in from reference TRBV5-1 and TRBJ2-7): KAGVTQTPRYLIKTRGQQVTLSCSPISGHRSVSWYQQTPGQGLQFLFEYFSETQRNKGNFPGRFSGRQFSNSRSEMNVSTLELGDSALYLCASSLDPGTTYEQYFGPGTRLTVT.

This clone was counted a few times. The CDR3 sequence: CASSQKPSGGVGEQFF. CDR3 coding DNA: TGTGCCAGCAGCCAAAAACCTAGCGGGGGGGTCGGCGAGCAGTTCTTC. The chain combines TRBV11-2 with TRBJ2-1, with 12 bases identical to TRBD2. Germline V gene sequence: CDR1 SGHAT, CDR2 FQNNGV. The length of the CDR3 is 16 residues. The trim removed 5 bases at V and 10 bases at J, leaving 12 bases unmatched. The entire variable domain, with the rest obtained from reference TRBV11-2 and TRBJ2-1, is as follows: EAGVAQSPRYKIIEKRQSVAFWCNPISGHATLYWYQQILGQGPKLLIQFQNNGVVDDSQLPKDRFSAERLKGVDSTLKIQPAKLEDSAVYLCASSQKPSGGVGEQFFGPGTRLTVL.

The CDR3 loop is CASNSMRGNTIYF. The CDR3 DNA follows: TGTGCCAGCAATAGCATGAGGGGAAACACCATATATTTT. This rearrangement joins TRBV2 to TRBJ1-3; D is undetermined. The germline gives CDR1 SNHLY, CDR2 FYNNEI. Trimming left V 7 bases short and J 4 bases short, with 11 bases between. This CDR3 is built from 13 residues.